A single sample is the source of the 14 T cell receptor beta chains below, sequenced in a study of blood T cell repertoires in COVID-19. The repertoire was sequenced with immunoSEQ multiplex PCR; TCRdb's copy has only in-frame clones and lacks some. The sample yields 320,000 or so clones, over 75% seen once. Material: PBMCs or T cells enriched from blood (not recorded which). All receptors come from a man aged 30 to 45 who had recovered from COVID-19.

J is TRBJ2-7 and V is TRBV6-5, with D tentatively TRBD2 (6 bases). Germline lookup yields CDR1 MNHEY and CDR2 SVGAGI. The CDR3 spans 13 residues. Trimming took 7 bases from V and 0 from J, leaving 10 bases between them. This CDR3 is CASMAGFSYEQYF. As DNA, the CDR3 is TGTGCCAGCATGGCGGGGTTCTCCTACGAGCAGTACTTC.

This clone has just a few counts. The CDR3 DNA reads TGTGCCAGAAGCTTGGGACTAGCGGTCTCCTACGAGCAGTACTTC. Translating it yields CARSLGLAVSYEQYF. This chain connects TRBV5-3 to TRBJ2-7; 9 positions match TRBD2. TRBV5-3 is recorded as an ORF, its role being uncertain. The CDR3 consists of 15 residues. V gave up 0 bases and J gave up 0 bases; unmatched junction bases: 1.

The chain links TRBV30 to TRBJ1-2; D is perhaps TRBD1 (5 bases). The length of the CDR3 is 13 residues. Trimming stripped 2 bases from V and 8 bases from J, with 15 bases between. Per the germline V gene, CDR1 is GTSNPN and CDR2 is SVGIG (reference sequence). CDR3 bases: TGTGCCTGGAGTTGGGCAGGGTCTGAGGGCTACACCTTC. Translation gives CAWSWAGSEGYTF.

DNA for the CDR3: TGTGCCAGCAGTGATCTTGGGGACAGGGCTAGCGAGCAGTACTTC. It translates to CASSDLGDRASEQYF. V gene TRBV6-2 or TRBV6-3 combines with J gene TRBJ2-7; 9 nucleotides align to TRBD1. Germline loops: CDR1 MNHEY, CDR2 SVGEGT. The CDR3 length is 15 residues. Germline trimming cut 5 bases from V and 6 bases from J; bases unmatched to any gene: 11.

Comments on this clone: Other DNA sequences within the sample encode an identical CDR3. V is TRBV28 and J is TRBJ1-2; D is possibly TRBD1 (6 bases). With 6 bases removed from V and 2 bases from J, the gap between germline ends came to 13 bases. The CDR3 has 14 residues. The germline V gene encodes CDR1 MDHEN and CDR2 SYDVKM. The CDR3 loop reads CASSTTGRNYGYTF. In DNA form, the CDR3 reads TGTGCCAGCAGCACAACAGGGCGGAACTATGGCTACACCTTC.

CDR3 region: CASSEQAGGKEKLFF. CDR3 nucleotide sequence: TGTGCCAGCAGTGAACAAGCAGGGGGAAAGGAAAAACTGTTTTTT. The J gene is TRBJ1-4, the V gene TRBV6-1; 7 nucleotides line up with TRBD1. The J segment lost 8 bases and the V segment lost 2 bases, leaving 8 bases of the junction unmatched. Germline V lookup: CDR1 MNHNS, CDR2 SASEGT. The CDR3 spans 15 residues.

The rearrangement joins TRBV5-4 to TRBJ1-2; 8 nucleotides agree with TRBD1. CDR1 SGHNT and CDR2 YYREEE come from the germline V gene (reference sequence). The CDR3 runs 13 residues. V trimming: 3 bases; J trimming: 6 bases; junction bases outside the gene matches: 4. The CDR3 protein is CASSWQGAHGYTF. Here the CDR3 DNA reads TGTGCCAGCAGCTGGCAGGGGGCGCATGGCTACACCTTC.

Details on this clone: Other DNA variants within this sample encode the same CDR3. This sequence joins TRBV18 and TRBJ1-3; 9 nucleotides line up with TRBD1. Germline trimming cut 3 bases from V and 4 bases from J; bases unmatched to any gene: 4. From germline, CDR1 is KGHSH and CDR2 LQKENI. The CDR3 runs to 15 residues. The CDR3 spells CASSPGQGSGNTIYF. DNA for the CDR3: TGTGCCAGCTCACCGGGACAGGGATCCGGAAACACCATATATTTT.

The chain employs TRBV6-5 and TRBJ1-2; 7 nucleotides match TRBD1. Trimming took 6 bases from V and 4 from J; bases not matched to a gene: 5. Germline CDR1 is MNHEY and CDR2 is SVGAGI. The CDR3 has 13 amino acids. CDR3 DNA sequence: TGTGCCAGCAGCCACAGGGGCAGCTATGGCTACACCTTC. This translates into CASSHRGSYGYTF.

The V gene is TRBV5-1, the J gene TRBJ2-7; the match to TRBD1 covers 8 bases. The CDR3 spans 14 residues. Trimming took 4 bases from V and 5 from J; bases not matched to a gene: 8. Germline V lookup: CDR1 SGHRS, CDR2 YFSETQ. The CDR3 region is CASSLGQGVHEQYF. CDR3 nucleotide sequence: TGCGCCAGCAGCCTCGGACAGGGCGTCCACGAGCAGTACTTC.

The chain is built from TRBV5-4 and TRBJ2-1; 8 positions agree with TRBD2. Germline CDR1 is SGHNT and CDR2 is YYREEE (reference sequence). The CDR3 consists of 16 residues. V shed 1 base, J shed 2 bases, and the junction held 5 bases outside the gene matches. The CDR3 spells CASSLSTGGPYNEQFF. CDR3 sequence (DNA): TGTGCCAGCAGCTTGTCCACGGGGGGGCCCTACAATGAGCAGTTCTTC. Combining the CDR3 with reference TRBV5-4 and TRBJ2-1 gives the whole variable domain ETGVTQSPTHLIKTRGQQVTLRCSSQSGHNTVSWYQQALGQGPQFIFQYYREEENGRGNFPPRFSGLQFPNYSSELNVNALELDDSALYLCASSLSTGGPYNEQFFGPGTRLTVL.

The J gene is TRBJ1-5, the V gene TRBV27; TRBD1 is a possible D gene (5 bases). The CDR3 is 12 residues long. Germline lookup yields CDR1 MNHEY and CDR2 SMNVEV (reference sequence). V was pared by 7 bases and J by 7 bases, with 11 bases between. The CDR3 DNA reads as TGTGCCAGCACGGGGGTTGGGCAGCCCCAGCATTTT. Translation gives CASTGVGQPQHF.

The count of this clone is one. The rearrangement joins TRBV24-1 to TRBJ1-5; 7 nucleotides match TRBD1. Germline lookup yields CDR1 KGHDR and CDR2 SFDVKD. V was clipped by 6 bases and J by 6 bases; unmatched bases: 10. The CDR3 sequence is 15 residues long. As DNA, the CDR3 is TGTGCCACCAGTCATTCGAGGGGGCAGAGTCAGCCCCAGCATTTT. Its translation: CATSHSRGQSQPQHF.

The chain joins TRBV27 to TRBJ1-1, with 9 bases aligning to TRBD1. The CDR3 runs 18 residues. V lost 5 bases, J lost 5 bases, and 18 bases stayed unmatched. Germline CDR1 is MNHEY and CDR2 is SMNVEV (reference sequence). The CDR3 is CASSPYGTGSIGRTEAFF. CDR3 nucleotides: TGTGCCAGCAGTCCCTACGGGACAGGGTCGATCGGTCGGACTGAAGCTTTCTTT.